Presented here are 12 T cell receptor beta chains from one specimen sequenced in a study of response to subunit inactivated influenza vaccine. TCRdb reprocessed the RT-PCR reads with MiXCR, giving one entry per CDR3 protein. The repertoire holds more than 400,000 distinct CDR3 sequences, with 10% to 11% as singletons. This material consisted of PBMCs from blood, taken 45 days after vaccination. Receptors originate from a man aged 45 to 65 who received an inactivated influenza vaccine.

This clonotype was found many times. The chain links TRBV6-5 to TRBJ1-2, with D possibly matching TRBD1 (6 bases). CDR1 and CDR2 from the germline V gene are MNHEY and SVGAGI. V gave up 10 bases and J gave up 8 bases, with 17 bases separating them. The CDR3 is 12 residues long. This chain's CDR3 is CAIGQGTGGYTF. CDR3 nucleotides: TGTGCCATCGGGCAGGGGACGGGCGGCTACACCTTC.

V and J are TRBV24-1 and TRBJ2-3; 8 positions agree with TRBD2. The CDR3 covers 16 residues. Germline CDR1 is KGHDR and CDR2 is SFDVKD. Trimming removed 1 base from V and 0 bases from J; junction bases left unmatched: 2. The CDR3 region is CATSDLAGASTDTQYF. In DNA, the CDR3 is TGTGCCACCAGTGATTTAGCGGGAGCTAGCACAGATACGCAGTATTTT.

This clonotype was counted many times. V and J are TRBV4-3 and TRBJ1-2; D gene unclear. The CDR3 extends over 13 amino acids. CDR1 is LGHNA, CDR2 YSLEER, per germline. Trimming shortened V by 1 base and J by 8 bases, and 11 bases separated the two germline ends. CDR3 in amino acids: CASSQVHSRGYTF. The CDR3 DNA sequence: TGCGCCAGCAGCCAAGTCCATTCGCGGGGCTACACCTTC.

CDR3: CSVGGTGEGTQYF. CDR3 sequence (DNA): TGCAGCGTGGGGGGGACAGGGGAAGGAACCCAGTACTTC. V usage is TRBV29-1 and J usage is TRBJ2-5, with 10 bases matching TRBD1. Germline V gene sequence: CDR1 SQVTM, CDR2 ANQGSEA. The CDR3 spans 13 residues. V dropped 6 bases and J dropped 8; count of bases not matched to a gene: 9.

This clonotype was seen only a few times. Sequence at one end of the junction differs from germline and may be a read error. The chain employs TRBV3-1 and TRBJ2-7; 10 nucleotides align to TRBD2. CDR1 is LGHDT and CDR2 is YNNKEL in the germline V gene (reference sequence). There are 14 residues in the CDR3. This CDR3 reads CASSQAGGPDEQYF. In DNA form, the CDR3 reads TGTGCCAGCAGTCAAGCGGGGGGGCCTGACGAGCAGTACTTC.

This clonotype was found a few times. The chain couples TRBV6-5 to TRBJ2-7; 7 nucleotides match TRBD1. CDR1 is MNHEY, CDR2 SVGAGI, per germline. The ends lost 2 bases at V and 4 bases at J; junction bases unmatched: 5. This CDR3 has 14 residues. CDR3 region: CASSYRDRSYEQYF. For the CDR3, the DNA is TGTGCCAGCAGTTACCGGGACAGATCATACGAGCAGTACTTC.

This sequence joins TRBV5-1 and TRBJ1-5; no firm D call. Trimming pared 2 bases from V and 3 bases from J, leaving 12 bases between. The CDR3 is made up of 15 amino acids. The germline V gene encodes CDR1 SGHRS and CDR2 YFSETQ. The DNA for the CDR3 is TGCGCCAGCAGCTTTGAATCGGGAACCAATCAGCCCCAGCATTTT. This gives the protein CASSFESGTNQPQHF.

The chain is built from TRBV4-2 and TRBJ2-7; 7 bases fit TRBD1. The CDR3 length is 16 residues. Germline CDR1 and CDR2: LGHNA and YNFKEQ. Trimming cost V 1 base and J 2 bases; bases outside gene matches: 8. The CDR3 region has the DNA TGTGCCAGCAGCCAAGGAGGGGGCATCCTAACCTACGAGCAGTACTTC. It yields the protein CASSQGGGILTYEQYF.

This clonotype was recorded at least ten times. The J gene is TRBJ2-7, the V gene TRBV19, with TRBD1 matching over 8 bases. CDR3 size: 14 residues. V was clipped by 2 bases and J by 1 base; unmatched bases: 1. Germline loops: CDR1 LNHDA, CDR2 SQIVND (reference sequence). The CDR3 sequence is CASSIRDRSYEQYF. The CDR3 DNA follows: TGTGCCAGTAGTATACGGGACAGGTCCTACGAGCAGTACTTC.

V is TRBV5-1 and J is TRBJ2-2; 8 bases map to TRBD1. The trim removed 3 bases at V and 0 bases at J, leaving 7 bases unmatched. The CDR3 consists of 17 residues. Germline CDR1 reads SGHRS; CDR2 reads YFSETQ. The CDR3 reads CASSWPGQESNTGELFF. CDR3 coding DNA: TGCGCCAGCAGCTGGCCGGGACAGGAGTCGAACACCGGGGAGCTGTTTTTT.

This clonotype was counted many times. CDR3 in DNA: TGTGCCAGCAGCCAAGCAGGGGTCTCTGGAAACACCATATATTTT. It codes for CASSQAGVSGNTIYF. The V call is TRBV3-1, the J call TRBJ1-3; tentatively, D is TRBD1 (6 bases). There are 15 residues in the CDR3. CDR1 LGHDT and CDR2 YNNKEL come from the germline V gene (reference sequence). V was clipped by 1 base and J by 0 bases, with 7 bases between them.

This clonotype was recorded at least ten times. The CDR3 sequence is CASTPGGSGGKGTGELFF. The CDR3 DNA sequence: TGTGCCAGCACTCCTGGGGGTTCGGGCGGGAAGGGCACCGGGGAGCTGTTTTTT. The chain couples TRBV12-3 or TRBV12-4 to TRBJ2-2, with D maybe TRBD2 (6 bases). The CDR3 sequence is 18 residues long. V was clipped by 7 bases and J by 4 bases, with 25 bases between them.